This T cell receptor beta chain stems from a study of monozygotic twins with inflammatory bowel disease. On this clonotype: The antigen remains unidentified.

Broader study findings: A reduction in TCRbeta diversity (inverse Simpson) was seen in IBD patients relative to healthy co-twins. Fewer clonotypes were shared with others by IBD patients than by healthy twins, especially with disease activity.

Germline assignment: CDR1 DFQATT and CDR2 SNEGSKA (reference sequence). The CDR3 contains 13 residues. Making cDNA involved eight separate reactions per sample. TCRdb re-called the 5' RACE reads; every CDR3 protein appears as one record, without DNA. The sample holds more than 300,000 distinct CDR3 sequences. Source material: blood. The receptor was isolated from a human donor with ulcerative colitis or Crohn's disease, or a healthy co-twin of an affected twin (not recorded which). The chain recombines TRBV20-1 with TRBJ2-7. The CDR3 is CSAQAGEPYVQYF.